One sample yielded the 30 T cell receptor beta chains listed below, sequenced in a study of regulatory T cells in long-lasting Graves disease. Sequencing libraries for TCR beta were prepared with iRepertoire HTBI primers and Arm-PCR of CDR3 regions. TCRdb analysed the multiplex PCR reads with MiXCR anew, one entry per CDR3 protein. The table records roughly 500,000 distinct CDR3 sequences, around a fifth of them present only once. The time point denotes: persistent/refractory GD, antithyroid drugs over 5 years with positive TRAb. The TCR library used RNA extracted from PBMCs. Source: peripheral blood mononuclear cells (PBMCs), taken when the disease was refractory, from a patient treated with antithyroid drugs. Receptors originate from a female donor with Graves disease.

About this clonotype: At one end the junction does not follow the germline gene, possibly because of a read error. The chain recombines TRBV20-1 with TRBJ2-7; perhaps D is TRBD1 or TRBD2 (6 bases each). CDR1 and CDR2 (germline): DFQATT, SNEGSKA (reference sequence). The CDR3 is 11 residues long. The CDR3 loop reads CSATHRGPGDF. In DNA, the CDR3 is TGCAGTGCTACCCATCGGGGGCCCGGCGACTTC.

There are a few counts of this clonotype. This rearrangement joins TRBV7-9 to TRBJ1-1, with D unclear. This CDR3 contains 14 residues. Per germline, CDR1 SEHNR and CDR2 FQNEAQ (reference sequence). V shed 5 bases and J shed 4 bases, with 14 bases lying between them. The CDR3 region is CASSLLAGATEAFF. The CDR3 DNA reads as TGTGCCAGCAGCCTCTTGGCCGGTGCCACTGAAGCTTTCTTT.

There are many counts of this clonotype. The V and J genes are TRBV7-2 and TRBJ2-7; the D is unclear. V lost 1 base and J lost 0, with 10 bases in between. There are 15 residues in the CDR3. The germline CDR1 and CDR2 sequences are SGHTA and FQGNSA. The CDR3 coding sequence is TGTGCCAGCAGCTTAGACGCCAGAAGCTCCTACGAGCAGTACTTC. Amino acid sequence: CASSLDARSSYEQYF.

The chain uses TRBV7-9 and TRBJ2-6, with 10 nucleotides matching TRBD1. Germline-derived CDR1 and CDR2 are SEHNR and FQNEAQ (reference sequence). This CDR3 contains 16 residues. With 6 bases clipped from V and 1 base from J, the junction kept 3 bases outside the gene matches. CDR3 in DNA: TGTGCCAGCAGTCGGGACAGGGGTTCTGGGGCCAACGTCCTGACTTTC. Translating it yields CASSRDRGSGANVLTF.

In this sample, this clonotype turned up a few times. Here the CDR3 reads CSALRTVSYEQYF. CDR3 coding DNA: TGCAGTGCCCTTCGGACAGTCTCCTACGAGCAGTACTTC. The V gene is TRBV20-1, the J gene TRBJ2-7, with D possibly being TRBD1 (6 bases). Germline CDR1 is DFQATT and CDR2 is SNEGSKA (reference sequence). The length of the CDR3 is 13 residues. Trimming removed 6 bases from V and 0 bases from J, with 12 bases in between.

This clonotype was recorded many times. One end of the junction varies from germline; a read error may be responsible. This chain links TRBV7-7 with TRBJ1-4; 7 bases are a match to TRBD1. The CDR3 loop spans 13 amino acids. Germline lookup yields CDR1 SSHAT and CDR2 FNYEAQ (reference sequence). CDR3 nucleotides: TGTGCTAGCAGCCCGGGACAGAATGAAAAACTGTTTTTT. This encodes CASSPGQNEKLFF.

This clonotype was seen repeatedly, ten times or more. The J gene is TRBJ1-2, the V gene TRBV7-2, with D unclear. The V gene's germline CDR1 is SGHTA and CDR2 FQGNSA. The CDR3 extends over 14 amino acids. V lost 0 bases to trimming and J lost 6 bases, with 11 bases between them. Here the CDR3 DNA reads TGTGCCAGCAGCTTAGCGGGCGGTGGAGATGGCTACACCTTC. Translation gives CASSLAGGGDGYTF. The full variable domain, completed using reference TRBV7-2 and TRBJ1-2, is GAGVSQSPSNKVTEKGKDVELRCDPISGHTALYWYRQSLGQGLEFLIYFQGNSAPDKSGLPSDRFSAERTGGSVSTLTIQRTQQEDSAVYLCASSLAGGGDGYTFGSGTRLTVV.

The CDR3 spells CSASALAGLYEQYF. The CDR3 DNA reads TGCAGTGCTAGCGCCCTAGCGGGCCTTTACGAGCAGTACTTC. The chain links TRBV20-1 to TRBJ2-7; TRBD2 agrees at 8 bases. The CDR3 covers 14 residues. V lost 3 bases to trimming and J lost 4 bases; unmatched junction nucleotides: 8. Germline CDR1 is DFQATT and CDR2 is SNEGSKA (reference sequence).

The CDR3 bases are TGTGCCAGTAGTATTTTCCAGCCCCCGAACACCGGGGAGCTGTTTTTT. This translates into CASSIFQPPNTGELFF. This rearrangement joins TRBV19 to TRBJ2-2, with D uncertain. From germline, CDR1 is LNHDA and CDR2 SQIVND (reference sequence). CDR3 length: 16 residues. Trimming cost V 3 bases and J 0 bases, with 11 bases left between them.

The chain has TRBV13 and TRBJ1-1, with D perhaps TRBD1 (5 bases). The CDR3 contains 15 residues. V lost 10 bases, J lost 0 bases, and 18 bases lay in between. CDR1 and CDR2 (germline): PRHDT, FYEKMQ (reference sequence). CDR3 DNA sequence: TGTGCCACCGGTTCCGGTGGGGCTGTGAACACTGAAGCTTTCTTT. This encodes CATGSGGAVNTEAFF. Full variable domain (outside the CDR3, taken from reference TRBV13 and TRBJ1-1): AAGVIQSPRHLIKEKRETATLKCYPIPRHDTVYWYQQGPGQDPQFLISFYEKMQSDKGSIPDRFSAQQFSDYHSELNMSSLELGDSALYFCATGSGGAVNTEAFFGQGTRLTVV.

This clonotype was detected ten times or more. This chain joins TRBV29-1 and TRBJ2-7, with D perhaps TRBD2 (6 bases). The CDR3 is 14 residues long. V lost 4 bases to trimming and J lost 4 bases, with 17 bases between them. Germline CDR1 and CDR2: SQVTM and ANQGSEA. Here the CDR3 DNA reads TGCAGCGTTGGGGAGGCGGCAGGGAGATACGAGCAGTACTTC. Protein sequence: CSVGEAAGRYEQYF.

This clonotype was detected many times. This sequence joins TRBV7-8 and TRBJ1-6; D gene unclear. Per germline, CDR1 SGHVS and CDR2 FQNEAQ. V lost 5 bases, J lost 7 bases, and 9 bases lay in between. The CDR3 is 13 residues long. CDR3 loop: CASSHLGNSPLHF. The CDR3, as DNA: TGTGCCAGCAGCCACTTAGGGAATTCACCCCTCCACTTT.

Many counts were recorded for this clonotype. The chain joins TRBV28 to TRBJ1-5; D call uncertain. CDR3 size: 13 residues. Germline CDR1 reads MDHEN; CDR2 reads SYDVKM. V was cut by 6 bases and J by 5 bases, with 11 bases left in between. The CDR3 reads CASSPDGYQPQHF. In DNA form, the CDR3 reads TGTGCCAGCAGCCCGGACGGATATCAGCCCCAGCATTTT.

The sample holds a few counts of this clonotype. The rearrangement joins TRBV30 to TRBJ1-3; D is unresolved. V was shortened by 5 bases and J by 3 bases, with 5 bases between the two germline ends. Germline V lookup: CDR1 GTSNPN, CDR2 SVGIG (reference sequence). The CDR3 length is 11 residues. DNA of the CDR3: TGTGCCTGGTCTCGTGGAAACACCATATATTTT. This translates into CAWSRGNTIYF.

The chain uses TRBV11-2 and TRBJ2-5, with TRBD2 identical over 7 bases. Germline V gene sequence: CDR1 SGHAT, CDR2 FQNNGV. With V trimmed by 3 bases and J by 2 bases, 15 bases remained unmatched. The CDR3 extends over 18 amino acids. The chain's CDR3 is CASSLGLTAGVLQETQYF. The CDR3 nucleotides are TGTGCCAGCAGCTTGGGCCTAACGGCGGGGGTTTTACAAGAGACCCAGTACTTC.

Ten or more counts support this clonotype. The CDR3 sequence is CASSLAGIGAFF. CDR3 nucleotides: TGTGCCAGCAGCTTAGCAGGGATTGGCGCTTTCTTT. This chain connects TRBV7-2 to TRBJ1-1; D uncertain. The CDR3 contains 12 residues. Trimming shortened V by 0 bases and J by 11 bases, and 10 bases separated the two germline ends. The V gene's germline CDR1 is SGHTA and CDR2 FQGNSA.

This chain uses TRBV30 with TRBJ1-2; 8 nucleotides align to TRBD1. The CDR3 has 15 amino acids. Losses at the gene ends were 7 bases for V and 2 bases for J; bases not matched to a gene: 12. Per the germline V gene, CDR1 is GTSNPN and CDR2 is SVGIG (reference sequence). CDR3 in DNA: TGTGCCTCATTGGACAGGGTCTACCAGAACTATGGCTACACCTTC. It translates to CASLDRVYQNYGYTF.

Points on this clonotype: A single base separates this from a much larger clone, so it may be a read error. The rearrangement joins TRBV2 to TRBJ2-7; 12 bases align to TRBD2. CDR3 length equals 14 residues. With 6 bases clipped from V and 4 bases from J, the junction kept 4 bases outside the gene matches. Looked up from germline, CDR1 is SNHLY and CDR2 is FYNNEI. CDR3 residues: CASRATSGSYEQYF. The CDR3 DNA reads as TGTGCCAGCAGGGCGACTAGCGGGAGTTACGAGCAGTACTTC. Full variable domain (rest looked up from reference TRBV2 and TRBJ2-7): EPEVTQTPSHQVTQMGQEVILRCVPISNHLYFYWYRQILGQKVEFLVSFYNNEISEKSEIFDDQFSVERPDGSNFTLKIRSTKLEDSAMYFCASRATSGSYEQYFGPGTRLTVT.

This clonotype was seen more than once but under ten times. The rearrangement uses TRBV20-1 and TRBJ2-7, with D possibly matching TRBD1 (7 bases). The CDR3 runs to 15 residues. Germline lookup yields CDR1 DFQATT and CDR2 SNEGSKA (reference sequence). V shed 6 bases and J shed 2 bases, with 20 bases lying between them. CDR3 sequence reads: CSARDSRSYPYEQYF. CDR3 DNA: TGCAGTGCGCGGGACAGCCGTTCTTATCCCTACGAGCAGTACTTC.

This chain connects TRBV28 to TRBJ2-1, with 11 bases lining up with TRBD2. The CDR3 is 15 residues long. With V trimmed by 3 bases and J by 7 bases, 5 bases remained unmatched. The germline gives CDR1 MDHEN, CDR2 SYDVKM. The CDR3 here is CASSFLAGGRNEQFF. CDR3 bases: TGTGCCAGCAGTTTTTTAGCGGGAGGGCGAAATGAGCAGTTCTTC.

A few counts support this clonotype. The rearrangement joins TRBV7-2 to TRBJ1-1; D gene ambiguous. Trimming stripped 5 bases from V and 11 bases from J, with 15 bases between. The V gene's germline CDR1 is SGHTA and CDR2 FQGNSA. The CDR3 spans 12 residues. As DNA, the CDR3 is TGTGCCAGCAGCCCCGACCGCATAGCGGCTTTCTTT. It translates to CASSPDRIAAFF.

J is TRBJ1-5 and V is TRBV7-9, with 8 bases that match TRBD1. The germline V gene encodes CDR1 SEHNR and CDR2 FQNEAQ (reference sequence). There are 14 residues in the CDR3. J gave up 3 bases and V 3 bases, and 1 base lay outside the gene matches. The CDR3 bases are TGTGCCAGCAGCTTCCAGGGGGCCAATCAGCCCCAGCATTTT. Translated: CASSFQGANQPQHF.

In DNA form, the CDR3 reads TGTGCCAGCAGCGGGGGGGCTTCCTACAATGAGCAGTTCTTC. It specifies CASSGGASYNEQFF. V gene TRBV27 combines with J gene TRBJ2-1; TRBD2 aligns across 8 bases. The germline gives CDR1 MNHEY, CDR2 SMNVEV (reference sequence). V gave up 6 bases and J gave up 1 base; unmatched junction bases: 2. The CDR3 contains 14 residues.

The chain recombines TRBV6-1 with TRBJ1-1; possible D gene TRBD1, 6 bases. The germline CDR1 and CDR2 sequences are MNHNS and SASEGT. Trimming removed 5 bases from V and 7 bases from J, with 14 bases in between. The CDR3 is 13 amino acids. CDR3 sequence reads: CASSKEQGFEAFF. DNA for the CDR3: TGTGCCAGCAGTAAAGAACAGGGCTTTGAAGCTTTCTTT.

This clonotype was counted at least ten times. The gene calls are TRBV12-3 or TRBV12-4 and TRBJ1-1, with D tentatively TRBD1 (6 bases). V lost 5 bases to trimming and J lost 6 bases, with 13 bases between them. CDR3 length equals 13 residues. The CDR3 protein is CASSDGTRPEAFF. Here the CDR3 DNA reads TGTGCCAGCAGTGATGGGACACGACCTGAAGCTTTCTTT.

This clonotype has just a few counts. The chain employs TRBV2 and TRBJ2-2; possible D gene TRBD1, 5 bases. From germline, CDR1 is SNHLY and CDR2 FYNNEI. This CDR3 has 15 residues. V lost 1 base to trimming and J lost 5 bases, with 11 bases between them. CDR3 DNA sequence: TGTGCCAGCAGTGAAGTAGGGGCCAGTACCGGGGAGCTGTTTTTT. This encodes CASSEVGASTGELFF.

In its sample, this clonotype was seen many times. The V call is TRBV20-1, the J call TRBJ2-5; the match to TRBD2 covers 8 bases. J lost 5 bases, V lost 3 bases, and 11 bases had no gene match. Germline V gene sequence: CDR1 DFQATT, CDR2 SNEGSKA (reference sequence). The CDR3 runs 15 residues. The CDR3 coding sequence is TGCAGTGCTAGGGGCAGCGGGACTAGGAGGGAGACCCAGTACTTC. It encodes CSARGSGTRRETQYF.

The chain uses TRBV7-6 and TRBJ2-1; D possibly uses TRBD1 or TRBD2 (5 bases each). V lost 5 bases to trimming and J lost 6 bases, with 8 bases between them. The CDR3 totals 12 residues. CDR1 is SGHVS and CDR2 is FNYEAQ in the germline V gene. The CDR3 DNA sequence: TGTGCCAGCAGCCTGAGGGGCAATGAGCAGTTCTTC. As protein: CASSLRGNEQFF.

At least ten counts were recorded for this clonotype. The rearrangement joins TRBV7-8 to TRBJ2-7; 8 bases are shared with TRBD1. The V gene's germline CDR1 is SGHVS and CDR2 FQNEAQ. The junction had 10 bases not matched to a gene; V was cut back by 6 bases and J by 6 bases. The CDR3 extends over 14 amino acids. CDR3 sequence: CASRGTGAPGEQYF. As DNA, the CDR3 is TGTGCCAGCAGAGGGACAGGCGCACCAGGCGAGCAGTACTTC.

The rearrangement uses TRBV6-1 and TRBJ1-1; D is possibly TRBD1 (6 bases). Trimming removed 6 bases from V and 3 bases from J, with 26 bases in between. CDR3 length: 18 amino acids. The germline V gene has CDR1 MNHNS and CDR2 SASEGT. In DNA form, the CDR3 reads TGTGCCAGCAGCACACCCGAAGGTTTGGGGCAGGGGTACACTGAAGCTTTCTTT. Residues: CASSTPEGLGQGYTEAFF.